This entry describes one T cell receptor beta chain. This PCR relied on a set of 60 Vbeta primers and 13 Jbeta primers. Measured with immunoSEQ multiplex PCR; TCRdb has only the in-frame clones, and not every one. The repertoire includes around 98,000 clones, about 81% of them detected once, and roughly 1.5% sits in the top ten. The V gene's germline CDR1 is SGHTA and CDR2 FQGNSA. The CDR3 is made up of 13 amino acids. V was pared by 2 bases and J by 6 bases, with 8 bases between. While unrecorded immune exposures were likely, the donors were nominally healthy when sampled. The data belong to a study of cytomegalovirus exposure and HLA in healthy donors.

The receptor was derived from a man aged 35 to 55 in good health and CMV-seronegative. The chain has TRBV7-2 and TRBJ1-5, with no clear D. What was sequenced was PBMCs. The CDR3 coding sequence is TGTGCCAGCAGCTTATCCGGGATTCAGCCCCAGCATTTT. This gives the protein CASSLSGIQPQHF. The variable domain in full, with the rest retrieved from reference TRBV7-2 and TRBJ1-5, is GAGVSQSPSNKVTEKGKDVELRCDPISGHTALYWYRQSLGQGLEFLIYFQGNSAPDKSGLPSDRFSAERTGGSVSTLTIQRTQQEDSAVYLCASSLSGIQPQHFGDGTRLSIL.